The entry below describes one T cell receptor beta chain. Its antigen is undetermined. The source of the sample is a study of T cell responses to AZD1222 COVID-19 vaccine. Study findings and constraints: There were mostly white British donors and more females than males, and clonal diversity was possibly underestimated.

This CDR3 spans 15 amino acids. Germline loops: CDR1 MDHEN, CDR2 SYDVKM. V lost 8 bases to trimming and J lost 3 bases; unmatched junction nucleotides: 9. TCRdb keeps only in-frame clones here, not all; method: immunoSEQ multiplex PCR. The sample carries 110,000 or so clones, around nine tenths recorded once. The V call is TRBV28, the J call TRBJ2-2; 7 nucleotides align to TRBD2. Sequenced here: peripheral blood, sampled 28 days after the second dose of the MenACWY control vaccine. The receptor was derived from an adult who received the MenACWY meningococcal vaccine as a control. In DNA form, the CDR3 reads TGTGCCAGCGCCGGGCGGGGGTACGACACCGGGGAGCTGTTTTTT. It is translated as CASAGRGYDTGELFF.